Below, one TCR beta chain is given with its context. Antigen specificity is unknown. These data belong to a study of blood T cells in healthy people across ages. V lost 0 bases, J lost 2 bases, and 5 bases stayed unmatched. Germline-derived CDR1 and CDR2 are MNHEY and SMNVEV (reference sequence). This CDR3 has 18 amino acids. The study, taken as a whole, reports: The percentage of naive T cells correlated strongly with TCR beta diversity. Diversity was higher, and naive CD4+ cells more numerous, in long-lived donors than in aged donors. Getting older went along with TCR beta diversity per million T cells dropping roughly linearly. Unsorted PBMCs blocked a conclusive comparison of naive and antigen-experienced cells.

Together with a sample-barcoded 5' primer, a J-beta primer mix was included in a second PCR lasting roughly 6 to 12 cycles. From the 5' RACE reads, TCRdb called clonotypes with MiXCR, one entry per CDR3 protein. The table records about 1.8 million distinct CDR3 sequences, roughly 49% of them present only once. The genes are TRBV27 and TRBJ1-5; 12 bases fit TRBD1. Sequencing was performed on blood. The sequence was obtained from a woman aged 40 to 50 in good health. The DNA for the CDR3 is TGTGCCAGCAGTTTATCGGGACAGGGGGCGCTGGGCAATCAGCCCCAGCATTTT. It codes for CASSLSGQGALGNQPQHF.